Reported below is one T cell receptor (beta chain). This record belongs to a study of blood T cell repertoires in COVID-19. In the study overall: Some COVID-19 samples were acute and others convalescent; all came from the United States, Italy and Spain.

Some clones are missing from TCRdb's copy, which holds only in-frame ones; the method was immunoSEQ multiplex PCR. The data hold roughly 140,000 clones, with roughly 80% observed a single time. The germline gives CDR1 MDHEN, CDR2 SYDVKM. This CDR3 region has 14 residues. With V trimmed by 2 bases and J by 8 bases, 3 bases remained unmatched. Participants reported their clinical history, and cohort assignment relied on those reports. This chain uses TRBV28 with TRBJ1-5, with 10 bases that match TRBD1. This sequence originates from a woman in her 40s who had recovered from COVID-19. The sample comprised PBMCs or T cells enriched from blood (not recorded which). CDR3 region: CASSLGTGAKPQHF. The CDR3, as DNA: TGTGCCAGCAGTTTAGGGACAGGGGCAAAGCCCCAGCATTTT.